Presented here are 21 T cell receptor beta chains from one specimen sequenced in a study of T cells in Graves' hyperthyroidism and ophthalmopathy. The source material, RNA transcripts, was used to amplify TCR beta CDR3 regions. HTBI primers drove first-round RT-PCR of the TCR CDR3. TCRdb passed the multiplex PCR reads through MiXCR, listing each CDR3 protein once. This repertoire shows about 700,000 distinct CDR3 sequences, less than 45% found once; its top ten account for approximately 6.8%. Sample: peripheral blood or thyroid tissue (not recorded which). The receptors were gathered from an adult man with Graves' disease, either hyperthyroidism or ophthalmopathy (not recorded which).

CDR3 bases: TGCGCCAGCAGCCAAGATAAGTCTAACCGAGAGACCCAGTACTTC. The encoded protein is CASSQDKSNRETQYF. V is TRBV4-1 and J is TRBJ2-5, with unresolved D. V was trimmed by 0 bases and J by 4 bases, leaving 12 bases between them. CDR3 length: 15 amino acids. CDR1 MGHRA and CDR2 YSYEKL come from the germline V gene.

The rearrangement joins TRBV20-1 to TRBJ1-3, with 10 bases identical to TRBD1. Germline V gene sequence: CDR1 DFQATT, CDR2 SNEGSKA (reference sequence). This CDR3 has 16 amino acids. The V segment lost 3 bases and the J segment 0 bases; nucleotides outside the gene matches: 5. The CDR3 sequence: CSASSRTGGSGNTIYF. For the CDR3, the DNA is TGCAGTGCTAGTTCACGGACAGGGGGCTCTGGAAACACCATATATTTT.

As concerns this clonotype: A read error may explain this, as a much larger clone is one base away. This chain joins TRBV10-3 and TRBJ1-2; D gene ambiguous. This CDR3 is 13 amino acids long. Per germline, CDR1 ENHRY and CDR2 SYGVKD. V dropped 6 bases and J dropped 6 bases, with 14 bases sitting between them. The CDR3 DNA reads as TGTGCCATCAGCTTATGGGCTGGGCATGGCTACACCTTC. It yields the protein CAISLWAGHGYTF.

The genes are TRBV5-1 and TRBJ1-3, with D perhaps TRBD1 (6 bases). CDR1 is SGHRS, CDR2 YFSETQ, per germline. The CDR3 runs 15 residues. V shed 4 bases and J shed 1 base, with 12 bases lying between them. The CDR3 reads CASSLGAASGNTIYF. For the CDR3, the DNA is TGCGCCAGCAGCCTGGGGGCTGCGTCTGGAAACACCATATATTTT.

The rearrangement joins TRBV15 to TRBJ1-6, with D unresolved. The germline gives CDR1 LNHNV, CDR2 YYDKDF (reference sequence). There are 16 residues in the CDR3. Trimming cost V 0 bases and J 9 bases, with 15 bases left between them. CDR3 bases: TGTGCCACCAGCAGAGATCCCTGGGGTAAAGGTTCACCCCTCCACTTT. Protein sequence: CATSRDPWGKGSPLHF.

This clonotype showed up many times. This sequence joins TRBV5-1 and TRBJ1-6, with TRBD1 identical over 8 bases. The V and J ends lost 3 bases and 12 bases, in that order; junction bases with no gene match: 2. This CDR3 contains 12 residues. Germline loops: CDR1 SGHRS, CDR2 YFSETQ. This chain's CDR3 is CASSSTGGPLHF. CDR3 sequence (DNA): TGCGCCAGCAGCTCCACAGGGGGACCCCTCCACTTT.

This clonotype appeared once. The V call is TRBV25-1, the J call TRBJ1-1; maybe TRBD1 (6 bases). CDR1 and CDR2 (germline): MGHDK, SYGVNS. This CDR3 region has 18 residues. Trimming removed 4 bases at V and 1 base at J, with 22 bases between. This chain's CDR3 is CASSARVGGGGTNTEAFF. CDR3 in DNA: TGTGCCAGCAGTGCTAGAGTAGGGGGGGGAGGAACGAACACTGAAGCTTTCTTT.

This clonotype was observed a few times. The rearrangement uses TRBV9 and TRBJ1-1; D is undetermined. Germline V gene sequence: CDR1 SGDLS, CDR2 YYNGEE. This CDR3 comprises 13 residues. V gave up 1 base and J gave up 4 bases, with 8 bases separating them. In DNA, the CDR3 is TGTGCCAGCAGCGTATTTGAGGTCACTGAAGCTTTCTTT. Protein product: CASSVFEVTEAFF.

The sample holds many counts of this clonotype. The rearrangement joins TRBV24-1 to TRBJ2-7; D is perhaps TRBD1 (5 bases). Germline CDR1 reads KGHDR; CDR2 reads SFDVKD. V dropped 2 bases and J dropped 5 bases, with 15 bases sitting between them. The CDR3 has 15 amino acids. CDR3 bases: TGTGCCACCAGTGATTCCACAGGATCCCCCCACGAGCAGTACTTC. Translation gives CATSDSTGSPHEQYF.

This clonotype has a count of ten or more. The chain couples TRBV29-1 to TRBJ1-2; TRBD1 aligns across 7 bases. CDR1 is SQVTM and CDR2 is ANQGSEA in the germline V gene. The CDR3 totals 12 residues. J lost 8 bases, V lost 3 bases, and 6 bases had no gene match. The CDR3, as DNA: TGCAGCGTTGAGAAGGGGGCGGGGGGCTACACCTTC. It translates to CSVEKGAGGYTF.

This clonotype was seen a handful of times. The chain has TRBV7-6 and TRBJ2-7; 8 bases align to TRBD2. The V and J ends lost 3 bases and 7 bases, in that order; junction bases with no gene match: 8. The CDR3 runs 14 residues. Germline CDR1 is SGHVS and CDR2 is FNYEAQ. In DNA form, the CDR3 reads TGTGCCAGCAGCTTTAGCGGGGACTTCAGGGAGCAGTACTTC. It encodes CASSFSGDFREQYF. The whole variable domain, filled in from reference TRBV7-6 and TRBJ2-7, reads GAGVSQSPRYKVTKRGQDVALRCDPISGHVSLYWYRQALGQGPEFLTYFNYEAQQDKSGLPNDRFSAERPEGSISTLTIQRTEQRDSAMYRCASSFSGDFREQYFGPGTRLTVT.

The chain combines TRBV27 with TRBJ1-6; 9 bases agree with TRBD1. Germline V gene data show CDR1 as MNHEY and CDR2 as SMNVEV (reference sequence). Unmatched junction bases numbered 5, after V lost 3 bases and J lost 8 bases. The CDR3 is 15 residues long. The CDR3 here is CASSLRGQGYSPLHF. CDR3 bases: TGTGCCAGCAGTTTGAGGGGACAGGGTTATTCACCCCTCCACTTT.

The genes are TRBV14 and TRBJ1-3, with a tentative D call TRBD1 (6 bases). The CDR3 extends over 14 amino acids. Germline assignment: CDR1 SGHDN and CDR2 FVKESK. Trimming removed 3 bases from V and 4 bases from J, with 10 bases in between. CDR3 region: CASSHGQRGNTIYF. The CDR3 bases are TGTGCCAGCAGCCACGGACAGCGCGGAAACACCATATATTTT.

This clonotype was observed a few times. This sequence joins TRBV20-1 and TRBJ1-4; D might be TRBD1 (5 bases). V was trimmed by 3 bases and J by 0 bases, leaving 8 bases between them. The CDR3 sequence is 14 residues long. From germline, CDR1 is DFQATT and CDR2 SNEGSKA (reference sequence). The CDR3 reads CSASGTPTNEKLFF. In DNA, the CDR3 is TGCAGTGCTAGTGGGACGCCAACTAATGAAAAACTGTTTTTT.

The rearrangement uses TRBV9 and TRBJ2-7, with 7 bases fitting TRBD2. V trimming: 0 bases; J trimming: 4 bases; junction bases outside the gene matches: 7. There are 15 residues in the CDR3. Germline-derived CDR1 and CDR2 are SGDLS and YYNGEE. CDR3 in amino acids: CASSVGLAAQYEQYF. CDR3 bases: TGTGCCAGCAGCGTAGGTCTAGCGGCCCAATACGAGCAGTACTTC.

At least ten counts were recorded for this clonotype. J is TRBJ2-7 and V is TRBV24-1, with D possibly matching TRBD1 (6 bases). Trimming stripped 6 bases from V and 1 base from J, with 9 bases between. Germline CDR1 and CDR2: KGHDR and SFDVKD. The CDR3 runs 13 residues. CDR3 amino acids: CATSQDRSYEQYF. The CDR3 DNA follows: TGTGCCACCAGTCAAGACAGGTCCTACGAGCAGTACTTC.

This clonotype was detected only a few times. This chain connects TRBV5-1 to TRBJ1-2; perhaps TRBD1 as D (6 bases). The CDR3 loop spans 15 amino acids. Germline V gene lookup returns CDR1 SGHRS and CDR2 YFSETQ. Trimming stripped 3 bases from V and 2 bases from J, with 14 bases between. The CDR3 sequence is CASSWDTNGNYGYTF. The CDR3 DNA follows: TGCGCCAGCAGCTGGGACACTAACGGGAACTATGGCTACACCTTC.

This clonotype was counted many times. This chain links TRBV7-6 with TRBJ2-5; a possible D gene is TRBD2 (6 bases). The V end lost 3 bases, the J end lost 1 base, and 9 bases lay between the germline ends. Germline-derived CDR1 and CDR2 are SGHVS and FNYEAQ. The CDR3 has 14 amino acids. CDR3 protein: CASSLGGTQETQYF. The CDR3 nucleotides are TGTGCCAGCAGCTTGGGGGGAACCCAAGAGACCCAGTACTTC. Full variable domain (remainder filled in from reference TRBV7-6 and TRBJ2-5): GAGVSQSPRYKVTKRGQDVALRCDPISGHVSLYWYRQALGQGPEFLTYFNYEAQQDKSGLPNDRFSAERPEGSISTLTIQRTEQRDSAMYRCASSLGGTQETQYFGPGTRLLVL.

This rearrangement joins TRBV15 to TRBJ1-5; D may be TRBD1 (5 bases). The CDR3 has 15 amino acids. Per the germline V gene, CDR1 is LNHNV and CDR2 is YYDKDF (reference sequence). V was shortened by 3 bases and J by 5 bases, with 14 bases between the two germline ends. CDR3 DNA sequence: TGTGCCACCAGCAGCGTTGGGACGGCCGATCAGCCCCAGCATTTT. Protein sequence: CATSSVGTADQPQHF. Complete variable domain (other parts from reference TRBV15 and TRBJ1-5): DAMVIQNPRYQVTQFGKPVTLSCSQTLNHNVMYWYQQKSSQAPKLLFHYYDKDFNNEADTPDNFQSRRPNTSFCFLDIRSPGLGDTAMYLCATSSVGTADQPQHFGDGTRLSIL.

This clonotype was counted only a few times. This chain links TRBV7-8 with TRBJ2-5; possibly TRBD1 for D (6 bases). Germline loops: CDR1 SGHVS, CDR2 FQNEAQ. The germline V and J ends were trimmed by 3 bases and 5 bases, with 13 bases remaining between them. This CDR3 is 14 amino acids long. This chain's CDR3 is CASSLGPDRETQYF. CDR3 sequence (DNA): TGTGCCAGCAGCTTGGGGCCCGACAGGGAGACCCAGTACTTC.

This clonotype was seen at least ten times. The chain combines TRBV7-8 with TRBJ1-5; D gene unclear. CDR3 length equals 17 residues. CDR1 and CDR2 (germline): SGHVS, FQNEAQ. V lost 5 bases and J lost 0, with 17 bases in between. The DNA of the CDR3 is TGTGCCAGCAGCCAAAATCATGGACCCATTAGCAATCAGCCCCAGCATTTT. Translated, it gives CASSQNHGPISNQPQHF.